What follows describes a single T cell receptor beta chain. As processed by the authors: For nucleated cells, counts were estimated from reference gene primer amplification. Sequencing was performed with immunoSEQ multiplex PCR; in TCRdb, only in-frame clones are kept and a portion is missing. V and J calls and clone size are those listed in that table; D and trimming were worked out from the DNA. There are approximately 130,000 clones in the sample; about four fifths occur only once, and around a tenth lies in the top ten. V gave up 0 bases and J gave up 6 bases, with 14 bases separating them. In germline, CDR1 is SGHRS, CDR2 YFSETQ. This CDR3 has 15 amino acids. The entry originates in a study of blood T cell repertoires in COVID-19. Study-wide background: COVID-19 samples from acute and convalescent phases originated in the United States, Italy and Spain. PBMCs, B-cell-depleted T cells, or T cells provided the cDNA or gDNA that made up the material.

The J gene is TRBJ2-3, the V gene TRBV5-1, with a possible D match to TRBD1 (5 bases). Sequenced sample: peripheral blood. The source of this sequence is a man aged 40-55 years with active or convalescent COVID-19. CDR3 nucleotides: TGCGCCAGCAGCTTGGAGGGATTTGGGGCGGATACGCAGTATTTT. This encodes CASSLEGFGADTQYF.